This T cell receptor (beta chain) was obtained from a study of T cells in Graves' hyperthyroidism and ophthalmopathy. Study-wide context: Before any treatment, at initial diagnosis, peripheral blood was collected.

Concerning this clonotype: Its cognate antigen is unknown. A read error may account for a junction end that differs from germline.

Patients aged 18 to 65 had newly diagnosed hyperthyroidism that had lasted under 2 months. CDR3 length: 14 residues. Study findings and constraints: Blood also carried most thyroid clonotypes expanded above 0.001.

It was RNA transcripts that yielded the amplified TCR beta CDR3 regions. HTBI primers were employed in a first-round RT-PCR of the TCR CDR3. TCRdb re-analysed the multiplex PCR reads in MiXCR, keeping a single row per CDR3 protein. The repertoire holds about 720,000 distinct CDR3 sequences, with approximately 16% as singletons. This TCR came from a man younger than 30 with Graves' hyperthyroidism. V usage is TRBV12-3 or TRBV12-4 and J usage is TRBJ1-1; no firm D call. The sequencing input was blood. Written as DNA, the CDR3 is TGTGCCAGCAGCTTAGTGACCTACGGCACTGAAGCTTTCTTT. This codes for CASSLVTYGTEAFF.